The clone carrying this T cell receptor (beta chain) was detected ten times or more. From roughly 390 ng of RNA, a library with molecular barcoded alpha/delta and beta/gamma adaptors was made. MiXCR, applied by TCRdb to the reads, yields one record per CDR3 protein. The sample yields about 86,000 distinct CDR3 sequences, 9% to 15% seen once. The data originate from a study of read filtering for tumor transcriptome and immune sequencing. The wider study: DNase treatment preceded whole-transcriptome library preparation.

Germline CDR1 reads DFQATT; CDR2 reads SNEGSKA (reference sequence). The CDR3 length is 13 residues. V lost 3 bases, J lost 6 bases, and 15 bases lay in between. This sequence was found in a donor aged 40 or over with multiple myeloma. This chain joins TRBV20-1 and TRBJ2-7, with D possibly TRBD2 on 6 matching bases. Sequenced material: a population of CD138-negative cells sorted from bone marrow. The CDR3 here is CSASFPGSGEQYF. The CDR3 region has the DNA TGCAGTGCTAGTTTCCCCGGGAGCGGCGAGCAGTACTTC.